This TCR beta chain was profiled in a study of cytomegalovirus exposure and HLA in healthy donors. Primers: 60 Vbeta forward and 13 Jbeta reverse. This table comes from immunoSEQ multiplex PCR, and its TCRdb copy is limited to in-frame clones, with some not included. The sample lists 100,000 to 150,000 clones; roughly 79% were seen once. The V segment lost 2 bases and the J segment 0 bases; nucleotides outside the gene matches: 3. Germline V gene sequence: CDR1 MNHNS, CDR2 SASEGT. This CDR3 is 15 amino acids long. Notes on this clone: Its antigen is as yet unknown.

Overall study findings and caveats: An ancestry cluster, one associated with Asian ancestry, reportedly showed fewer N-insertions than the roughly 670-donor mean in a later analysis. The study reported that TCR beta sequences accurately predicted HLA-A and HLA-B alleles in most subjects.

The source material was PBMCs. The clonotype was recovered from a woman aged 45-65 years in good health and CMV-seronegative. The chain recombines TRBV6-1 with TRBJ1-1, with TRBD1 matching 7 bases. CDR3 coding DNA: TGTGCCAGCAGTGAATACGACAGGGTGAACACTGAAGCTTTCTTT. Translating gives CASSEYDRVNTEAFF.